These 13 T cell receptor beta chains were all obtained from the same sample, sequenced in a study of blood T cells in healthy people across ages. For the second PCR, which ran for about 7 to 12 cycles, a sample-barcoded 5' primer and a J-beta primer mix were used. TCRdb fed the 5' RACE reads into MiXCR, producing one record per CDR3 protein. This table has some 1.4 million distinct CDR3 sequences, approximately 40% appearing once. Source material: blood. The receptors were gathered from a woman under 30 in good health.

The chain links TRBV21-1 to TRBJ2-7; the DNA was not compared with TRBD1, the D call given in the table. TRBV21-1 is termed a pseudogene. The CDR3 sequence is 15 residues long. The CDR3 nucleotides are TGTGCCAGCAGCAAAGGGGCAGGGGGTTACTACGAGCAGTACTTC. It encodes CASSKGAGGYYEQYF.

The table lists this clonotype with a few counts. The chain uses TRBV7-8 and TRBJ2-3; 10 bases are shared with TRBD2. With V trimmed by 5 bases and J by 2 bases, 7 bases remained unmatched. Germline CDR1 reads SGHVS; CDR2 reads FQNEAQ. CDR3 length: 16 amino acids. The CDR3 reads CASSTGLAPNTDTQYF. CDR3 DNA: TGTGCCAGCAGCACGGGACTAGCGCCAAACACAGATACGCAGTATTTT.

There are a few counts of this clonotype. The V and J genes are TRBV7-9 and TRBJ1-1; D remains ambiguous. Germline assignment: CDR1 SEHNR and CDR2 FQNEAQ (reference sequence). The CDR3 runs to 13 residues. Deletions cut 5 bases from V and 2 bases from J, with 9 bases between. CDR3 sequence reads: CASSELSNTEAFF. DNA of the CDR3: TGTGCCAGCAGCGAATTGAGTAACACTGAAGCTTTCTTT. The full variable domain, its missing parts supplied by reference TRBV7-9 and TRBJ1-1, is DTGVSQNPRHKITKRGQNVTFRCDPISEHNRLYWYRQTLGQGPEFLTYFQNEAQLEKSRLLSDRFSAERPKGSFSTLEIQRTEQGDSAMYLCASSELSNTEAFFGQGTRLTVV.

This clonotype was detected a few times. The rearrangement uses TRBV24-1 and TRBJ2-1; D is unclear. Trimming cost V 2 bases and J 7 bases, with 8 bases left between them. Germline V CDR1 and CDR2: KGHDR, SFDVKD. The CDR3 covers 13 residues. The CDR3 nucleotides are TGTGCCACCAGTGATTCCTTGGGGAATGAGCAGTTCTTC. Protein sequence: CATSDSLGNEQFF.

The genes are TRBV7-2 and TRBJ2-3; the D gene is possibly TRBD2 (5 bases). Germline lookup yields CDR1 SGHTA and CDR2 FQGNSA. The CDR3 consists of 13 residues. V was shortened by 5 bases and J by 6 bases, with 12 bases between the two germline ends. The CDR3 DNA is TGTGCCAGCAGCCCCGTGAGGGCGGATACGCAGTATTTT. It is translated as CASSPVRADTQYF.

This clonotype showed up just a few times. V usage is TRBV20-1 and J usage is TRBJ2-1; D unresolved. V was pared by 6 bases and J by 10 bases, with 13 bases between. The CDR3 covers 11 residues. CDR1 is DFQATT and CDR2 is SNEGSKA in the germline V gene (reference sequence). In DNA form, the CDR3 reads TGCAGTGCCACCCGAGGACCCGAGCAGTTCTTC. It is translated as CSATRGPEQFF.

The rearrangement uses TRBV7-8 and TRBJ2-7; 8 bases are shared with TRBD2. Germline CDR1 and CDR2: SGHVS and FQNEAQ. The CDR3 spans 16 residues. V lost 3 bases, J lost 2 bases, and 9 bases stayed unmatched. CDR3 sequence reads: CASSFSSSGLPYEQYF. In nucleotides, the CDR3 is TGTGCCAGCAGCTTCTCCTCTAGCGGGCTCCCCTACGAGCAGTACTTC.

The CDR3 sequence is CASSPGLTISGNTIYF. CDR3 in DNA: TGTGCCAGCAGCCCAGGACTGACAATCTCTGGAAACACCATATATTTT. The rearrangement uses TRBV28 and TRBJ1-3; unclear D gene. Looked up from germline, CDR1 is MDHEN and CDR2 is SYDVKM. V lost 6 bases to trimming and J lost 0 bases, with 15 bases between them. This CDR3 region has 16 residues.

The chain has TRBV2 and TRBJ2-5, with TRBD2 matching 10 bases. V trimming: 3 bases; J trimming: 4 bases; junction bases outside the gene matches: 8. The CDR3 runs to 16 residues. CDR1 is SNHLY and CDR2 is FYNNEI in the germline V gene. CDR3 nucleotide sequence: TGTGCCAGCAGTGAGGGTCTAGCGGGGGCCCTAGAGACCCAGTACTTC. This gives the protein CASSEGLAGALETQYF.

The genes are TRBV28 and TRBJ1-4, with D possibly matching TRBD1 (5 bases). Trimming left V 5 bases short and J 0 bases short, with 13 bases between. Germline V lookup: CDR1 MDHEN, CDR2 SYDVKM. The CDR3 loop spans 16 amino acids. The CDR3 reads CASSATQGPTNEKLFF. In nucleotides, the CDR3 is TGTGCCAGCAGTGCAACGCAGGGACCAACTAATGAAAAACTGTTTTTT.

This chain's CDR3 is CASSLALGGRDQPQHF. For the CDR3, the DNA is TGTGCCAGCAGCTTAGCTCTCGGTGGGCGGGATCAGCCCCAGCATTTT. The chain is built from TRBV7-8 and TRBJ1-5; D remains unclear. V was cut by 0 bases and J by 5 bases, with 14 bases left in between. CDR3 length: 16 residues. Germline V gives CDR1 SGHVS, CDR2 FQNEAQ.

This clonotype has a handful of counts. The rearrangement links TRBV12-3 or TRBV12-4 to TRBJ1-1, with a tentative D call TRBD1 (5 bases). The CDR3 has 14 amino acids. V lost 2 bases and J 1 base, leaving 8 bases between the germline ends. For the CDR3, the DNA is TGTGCCAGCAGTTTACAGGGCCAGAACACTGAAGCTTTCTTT. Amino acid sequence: CASSLQGQNTEAFF.

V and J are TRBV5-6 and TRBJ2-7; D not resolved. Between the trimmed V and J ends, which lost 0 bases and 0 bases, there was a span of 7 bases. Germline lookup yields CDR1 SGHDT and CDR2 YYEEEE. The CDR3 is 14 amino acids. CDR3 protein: CASSLDVISYEQYF. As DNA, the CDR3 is TGTGCCAGCAGCTTGGATGTCATCTCCTACGAGCAGTACTTC.